These 25 T cell receptor beta chains were all obtained from the same sample, sequenced in a study of regulatory T cells in long-lasting Graves disease. Arm-PCR of CDR3 regions with iRepertoire HTBI primers generated TCR beta libraries. Each CDR3 protein gets one entry after TCRdb re-called the multiplex PCR reads with MiXCR. Of fewer than 550,000 distinct CDR3 sequences listed, over 15% are singletons. Sample time point: newly diagnosed GD, antithyroid drugs for less than 3 months. The TCR library was made from RNA that had been extracted from PBMCs in TRIzol. These data also featured in a second study, about T cells in Graves' hyperthyroidism and ophthalmopathy.

Specimen: peripheral blood mononuclear cells (PBMCs), collected at new diagnosis, from a patient treated with antithyroid drugs. The receptors were gathered from a woman in her late teens or twenties with Graves disease.

This clonotype was found a few times. The J gene is TRBJ1-6, the V gene TRBV7-9, with 7 nucleotides matching TRBD1. The CDR3 spans 13 residues. Germline V gives CDR1 SEHNR, CDR2 FQNEAQ (reference sequence). V was pared by 5 bases and J by 7 bases, with 2 bases of the junction left unmatched. The CDR3 protein is CASSRGQNSPLHF. The CDR3 DNA follows: TGTGCCAGCAGCCGGGGACAGAATTCACCCCTCCACTTT.

This clonotype showed up just a few times. The chain combines TRBV7-3 with TRBJ2-3, with TRBD2 identical over 9 bases. V lost 6 bases, J lost 4 bases, and 8 bases stayed unmatched. The CDR3 runs 15 residues. From germline, CDR1 is SGHTA and CDR2 FQGTGA. CDR3 in DNA: TGTGCCAGCAGTCAAGGGACTAGCCCCGCAGATACGCAGTATTTT. It translates to CASSQGTSPADTQYF.

This clonotype was recorded many times. The chain joins TRBV29-1 to TRBJ2-5, with a weak D call TRBD2 (5 bases). Germline CDR1 SQVTM, CDR2 ANQGSEA. V was trimmed by 7 bases and J by 5 bases, leaving 11 bases between them. The CDR3 spans 11 residues. This CDR3 reads CSADLAETQYF. In DNA form, the CDR3 reads TGCAGCGCGGACTTGGCGGAGACCCAGTACTTC.

The chain uses TRBV4-1 and TRBJ2-7; 12 nucleotides agree with TRBD2. Germline loops: CDR1 MGHRA, CDR2 YSYEKL. This CDR3 has 18 residues. The V and J ends lost 1 base and 1 base, in that order; junction bases with no gene match: 8. The CDR3 region is CASSQGLAGVVQSYEQYF. The DNA for the CDR3 is TGCGCCAGCAGCCAAGGACTAGCGGGAGTAGTTCAGTCCTACGAGCAGTACTTC.

This clonotype was counted many times. The rearrangement uses TRBV7-2 and TRBJ2-3; 8 positions match TRBD2. V dropped 3 bases and J dropped 6; count of bases not matched to a gene: 14. CDR1 is SGHTA and CDR2 is FQGNSA in the germline V gene. The CDR3 has 17 residues. The CDR3 sequence is CASSLRPPGLGPDTQYF. CDR3 coding DNA: TGTGCCAGCAGCTTGAGGCCCCCGGGACTAGGTCCGGATACGCAGTATTTT.

This clonotype was picked up a small number of times. One end of the junction is discordant with germline, which a read error may explain. V usage is TRBV11-2 and J usage is TRBJ2-1; D call uncertain. Germline V lookup: CDR1 SGHAT, CDR2 FQNNGV. CDR3 length equals 14 residues. The chain's CDR3 is CASSQGQAVGEQFF. DNA for the CDR3: TGCGCCAGCAGCCAAGGCCAGGCCGTCGGTGAGCAGTTCTTC.

The CDR3 region is CASSARVSGTYSGNTIYF. CDR3 sequence (DNA): TGTGCCAGCAGCGCGAGAGTCTCAGGGACCTACTCTGGAAACACCATATATTTT. This chain uses TRBV9 with TRBJ1-3, with D perhaps matching TRBD1 (5 bases). V lost 3 bases to trimming and J lost 0 bases, with 19 bases between them. Germline V CDR1 and CDR2: SGDLS, YYNGEE. CDR3 size: 18 residues.

Turning to this clonotype: A much larger clone differs from this one at a single base, so this may be a read error. This chain connects TRBV18 to TRBJ2-7; 12 bases map to TRBD2. The germline CDR1 and CDR2 sequences are KGHSH and LQKENI. The CDR3 totals 15 residues. V shed 0 bases and J 5 bases; nucleotides not matched to a gene: 2. Here the CDR3 DNA reads TGTGCCAGCTCACCACCCGGACTAGCGGGACACGAGCAGTACTTC. Translated, it gives CASSPPGLAGHEQYF.

The table lists this clonotype with many counts. The CDR3 nucleotides are TGTGCCAGCAGTGAACCGGGAGCAAGAAGATATGGCTACACCTTC. Encoded protein: CASSEPGARRYGYTF. This chain uses TRBV28 with TRBJ1-2; D not resolved. Germline lookup yields CDR1 MDHEN and CDR2 SYDVKM. Trimming took off 5 bases at V and 5 bases at J, with 18 bases between the two ends. This CDR3 has 15 amino acids.

This clonotype was recorded many times. The chain is built from TRBV11-2 and TRBJ2-1; TRBD2 matches at 11 bases. From germline, CDR1 is SGHAT and CDR2 FQNNGV. The CDR3 consists of 17 residues. V trimming: 5 bases; J trimming: 4 bases; junction bases outside the gene matches: 10. The CDR3 DNA reads TGTGCCAGCAGCACCTTTAGCGGGAGGGCCGGTTACAATGAGCAGTTCTTC. It yields the protein CASSTFSGRAGYNEQFF.

The chain combines TRBV7-8 with TRBJ1-5; 7 nucleotides align to TRBD1. Germline loops: CDR1 SGHVS, CDR2 FQNEAQ. This CDR3 is built from 15 residues. V shed 5 bases and J 4 bases; nucleotides not matched to a gene: 8. CDR3 loop: CASSTTTGENQPQHF. As DNA, the CDR3 is TGTGCCAGCAGCACCACCACAGGGGAAAATCAGCCCCAGCATTTT.

The chain links TRBV15 to TRBJ2-3; TRBD2 agrees at 9 bases. Germline V CDR1 and CDR2: LNHNV, YYDKDF (reference sequence). The length of the CDR3 is 15 residues. V was clipped by 7 bases and J by 6 bases; unmatched bases: 11. For the CDR3, the DNA is TGTGCCACCACCCCGGGACTAGCTCAGGTGGATACGCAGTATTTT. It translates to CATTPGLAQVDTQYF.

This clonotype was detected only a few times. The chain carries TRBV24-1 and TRBJ2-1; the match to TRBD2 covers 13 bases. J lost 7 bases, V lost 3 bases, and 5 bases had no gene match. The germline V gene has CDR1 KGHDR and CDR2 SFDVKD. This CDR3 contains 16 residues. CDR3: CATSDPGLAGANEQFF. In nucleotides, the CDR3 is TGTGCCACCAGTGATCCTGGACTAGCGGGGGCGAATGAGCAGTTCTTC.

There are many counts of this clonotype. The chain has TRBV11-2 and TRBJ2-7; a weak D match, TRBD1 (6 bases). The V gene lost 7 bases and the J gene lost 2 bases, with 24 bases spanning the gap. CDR1 SGHAT and CDR2 FQNNGV come from the germline V gene. The CDR3 sequence is 17 residues long. DNA for the CDR3: TGTGCCAGCAAGCAACCTGGGTCGGGACACGGTCCCTACGAGCAGTACTTC. Protein sequence: CASKQPGSGHGPYEQYF.

This clonotype was seen a few times. The chain couples TRBV10-3 to TRBJ2-2, with TRBD1 identical over 10 bases. The junction had 12 bases not matched to a gene; V was cut back by 6 bases and J by 8 bases. This CDR3 is 16 amino acids long. Germline assignment: CDR1 ENHRY and CDR2 SYGVKD. CDR3 in DNA: TGTGCCATCAGAAAACCCGGGACAGGGGAGTCGGGGGAGCTGTTTTTT. Translation: CAIRKPGTGESGELFF.

The chain has TRBV25-1 and TRBJ2-3; D tentatively fits TRBD1 or TRBD2 (6 bases each). Between the trimmed V and J ends, which lost 2 bases and 0 bases, there was a span of 9 bases. This CDR3 spans 15 amino acids. Germline V lookup: CDR1 MGHDK, CDR2 SYGVNS. The CDR3 bases are TGTGCCAGCAGTGAAACAGGGACTAGCACAGATACGCAGTATTTT. Translating gives CASSETGTSTDTQYF. Using reference TRBV25-1 and TRBJ2-3 for the parts outside the CDR3, the full variable domain is EADIYQTPRYLVIGTGKKITLECSQTMGHDKMYWYQQDPGMELHLIHYSYGVNSTEKGDLSSESTVSRIRTEHFPLTLESARPSHTSQYLCASSETGTSTDTQYFGPGTRLTVL.

This clonotype appeared many times. This rearrangement joins TRBV18 to TRBJ2-1, with D uncertain. In germline, CDR1 is KGHSH, CDR2 LQKENI. This CDR3 region has 12 residues. V was trimmed by 0 bases and J by 7 bases, leaving 4 bases between them. The CDR3 reads CASSPPGNEQFF. In nucleotides, the CDR3 is TGTGCCAGCTCACCACCAGGGAATGAGCAGTTCTTC. The full variable domain, with the rest looked up from reference TRBV18 and TRBJ2-1, is NAGVMQNPRHLVRRRGQEARLRCSPMKGHSHVYWYRQLPEEGLKFMVYLQKENIIDESGMPKERFSAEFPKEGPSILRIQQVVRGDSAAYFCASSPPGNEQFFGPGTRLTVL.

This clonotype was detected ten times or more. This rearrangement joins TRBV13 to TRBJ2-7, with no clear D. The CDR3 extends over 13 amino acids. Germline V gene sequence: CDR1 PRHDT, CDR2 FYEKMQ (reference sequence). V lost 8 bases and J 7 bases, leaving 18 bases between the germline ends. This CDR3 reads CASEVKTSLEQYF. The CDR3 coding sequence is TGTGCCAGCGAGGTCAAAACATCTCTTGAGCAGTACTTC. Full variable domain (rest looked up from reference TRBV13 and TRBJ2-7): AAGVIQSPRHLIKEKRETATLKCYPIPRHDTVYWYQQGPGQDPQFLISFYEKMQSDKGSIPDRFSAQQFSDYHSELNMSSLELGDSALYFCASEVKTSLEQYFGPGTRLTVT.

This clonotype was picked up a small number of times. The chain links TRBV15 to TRBJ1-4; a weak D match, TRBD1 (5 bases). Trimming took off 1 base at V and 10 bases at J, with 13 bases between the two ends. CDR3 length: 14 residues. The germline gives CDR1 LNHNV, CDR2 YYDKDF (reference sequence). The CDR3 coding sequence is TGTGCCACCAGCAGAGTCGGGGGTTCAGGAAAACTGTTTTTT. This sequence encodes CATSRVGGSGKLFF.

This clonotype was seen ten or more times. J is TRBJ1-3 and V is TRBV13; D is undetermined. In germline, CDR1 is PRHDT, CDR2 FYEKMQ (reference sequence). Trimming removed 5 bases from V and 3 bases from J, with 5 bases in between. The CDR3 is 12 residues long. CDR3 DNA sequence: TGTGCCAGCAGCCAGTTTGGAAACACCATATATTTT. It specifies CASSQFGNTIYF.

This clonotype occurred many times. The chain is built from TRBV6-1 and TRBJ1-6, with D perhaps TRBD1 (5 bases). Germline V gene sequence: CDR1 MNHNS, CDR2 SASEGT. The V end was cut by 6 bases, the J end by 6 bases, with 12 bases between. The CDR3 contains 14 residues. The CDR3 DNA sequence: TGTGCCAGCAGCGGGGGAGGAGGTAATTCACCCCTCCACTTT. Translating it yields CASSGGGGNSPLHF.

In this sample, this clonotype turned up a few times. This chain connects TRBV20-1 to TRBJ2-1; 8 nucleotides match TRBD2. The CDR3 runs to 14 residues. Unmatched junction bases numbered 6, after V lost 6 bases and J lost 2 bases. In germline, CDR1 is DFQATT, CDR2 SNEGSKA (reference sequence). The CDR3 here is CSATSGPTYNEQFF. The DNA for the CDR3 is TGCAGTGCCACTAGCGGACCGACCTACAATGAGCAGTTCTTC.

The chain carries TRBV6-1 and TRBJ2-1; maybe TRBD2 (7 bases). Germline CDR1 MNHNS, CDR2 SASEGT. Trimming took off 8 bases at V and 3 bases at J, with 17 bases between the two ends. This CDR3 has 15 residues. CDR3 loop: CASFRAAGHYNEQFF. CDR3 DNA: TGTGCCAGCTTTAGGGCAGCGGGACACTACAATGAGCAGTTCTTC.

Only a few counts were recorded for this clonotype. The chain recombines TRBV28 with TRBJ1-3; 7 bases are shared with TRBD1. CDR1 is MDHEN, CDR2 SYDVKM, per germline. V gave up 6 bases and J gave up 2 bases; unmatched junction bases: 7. This CDR3 is 15 amino acids long. The CDR3 coding sequence is TGTGCCAGCAGATCTCCGACAGGGACTGGAAACACCATATATTTT. Its translation is CASRSPTGTGNTIYF.

This clonotype was seen ten or more times. This chain uses TRBV11-1 with TRBJ2-3; 8 bases fit TRBD2. Unmatched junction bases numbered 6, after V lost 5 bases and J lost 2 bases. Per the germline V gene, CDR1 is SGHAT and CDR2 is FQDESV (reference sequence). CDR3 size: 15 residues. The CDR3 here is CASSPTSGDTDTQYF. The CDR3 DNA reads TGTGCCAGCAGCCCAACTAGCGGCGACACAGATACGCAGTATTTT.